Below, 5 T cell receptor beta chains from the same sample are listed, as sequenced in a study of blood T cell repertoires in COVID-19. The assay was immunoSEQ multiplex PCR, and TCRdb's table has in-frame clones only and misses some. The top ten clones hold approximately 1.5% of a sample with about 410,000 clones, around 91% of them seen once. Sequences were obtained from peripheral blood. The source of these receptors is a woman aged 40 to 49 with COVID-19, enrolled during active disease.

The CDR3 DNA sequence: TGCGCCAGCAGCCAAGACGCAGTTGGGACAGAGAACACCGGGGAGCTGTTTTTT. As protein: CASSQDAVGTENTGELFF. The chain has TRBV4-3 and TRBJ2-2; 7 nucleotides line up with TRBD1. The CDR3 sequence is 18 residues long. Germline V gives CDR1 LGHNA, CDR2 YSLEER. V shed 0 bases, J shed 1 base, and the junction held 8 bases outside the gene matches.

This chain uses TRBV29-1 with TRBJ2-7; possible D gene TRBD2, 6 bases. This CDR3 comprises 16 residues. From germline, CDR1 is SQVTM and CDR2 ANQGSEA. The V gene lost 7 bases and the J gene lost 5 bases, with 27 bases spanning the gap. The DNA for the CDR3 is TGCAGCGCACAAGGAGGACACGTCTATGGCGGGGACGAGCAGTACTTC. Translation: CSAQGGHVYGGDEQYF.

The CDR3 coding sequence is TGTGCCAGCAGCGCCGGACTCTTCCAAGAGACCCAGTACTTC. It yields the protein CASSAGLFQETQYF. This chain joins TRBV9 and TRBJ2-5, with D perhaps matching TRBD2 (5 bases). Trimming cost V 3 bases and J 1 base, with 10 bases left between them. This CDR3 has 14 amino acids. Germline values: CDR1 SGDLS, CDR2 YYNGEE.

The CDR3 bases are TGTGCCAGCAGTCTCTCTTGGACAGTCCCTTCCTACGAGCAGTACTTC. This codes for CASSLSWTVPSYEQYF. This chain links TRBV28 with TRBJ2-7; perhaps TRBD1 as D (6 bases). CDR3 length: 16 amino acids. Germline CDR1 MDHEN, CDR2 SYDVKM. V was pared by 5 bases and J by 1 base, with 18 bases between.

The chain's CDR3 is CARVRDVNTEAFF. In DNA form, the CDR3 reads TGTGCCAGGGTGCGGGATGTTAACACTGAAGCTTTCTTT. The chain employs TRBV2 and TRBJ1-1; D is unresolved. V was trimmed by 9 bases and J by 2 bases, leaving 13 bases between them. The germline CDR1 and CDR2 sequences are SNHLY and FYNNEI. This CDR3 has 13 amino acids.